Here is one TCR beta chain with its context. This clonotype was found a few times. Its binding antigen is unknown. No much larger clone exists at a distance of one base, and base qualities are not known. This sample stems from a study of T cell repertoires in cytomegalovirus infection (dated 2019 in TCRdb). At the level of the whole study: Donor HLA type was relevant to the analysis, because carriage of CMV infection together with the matching HLA type was indicated by public TCR beta signatures. What the research found in general, with its limitations: Carriers of CMV infection plus the relevant HLA type were discriminated by the cumulative frequency of public TCR beta family members in the study cohort and in an independent roughly 320-donor cohort. The ex vivo response was dominated by HLA-C-restricted CMV-specific TCR beta clonotypes, and the single most frequent clonotype in two of eight donors was supplied by these HLA-C-restricted clonotypes.

The CDR3 sequence holds 14 residues, the cysteine and phenylalanine included. The CDR3 DNA has 42 bases and is translated from base 1. V lost 0 bases and J lost 5 bases; the stretch between them is 10 bases long. CDR1 LGHDT and CDR2 YNNKEL were looked up in the germline V gene (reference sequence). Sequenced using an Illumina HiSeq 1500. TCRdb itself trimmed the public reads at Q25 with fastp, ran MiXCR and retained productive beta chains. Rows merge per CDR3 protein into single entries with the most common DNA and genes. The sample profile shows around 130,000 distinct CDR3 sequences; roughly 8.2% of them were found once. The ten largest clones take up 10% of the sample.

Rearrangement joined TRBV3-1 to TRBJ1-1; the D gene remains uncertain. The sequence was collected from a human donor in good health (CMV status not recorded). Some clones in this sample may be carry-over from other donors' samples. The material sequenced was PBMCs. The DNA sequence is TGTGCCAGCAGCCAAGATAGGAGTAATACTGAAGCTTTCTTT. Its coded protein is CASSQDRSNTEAFF.